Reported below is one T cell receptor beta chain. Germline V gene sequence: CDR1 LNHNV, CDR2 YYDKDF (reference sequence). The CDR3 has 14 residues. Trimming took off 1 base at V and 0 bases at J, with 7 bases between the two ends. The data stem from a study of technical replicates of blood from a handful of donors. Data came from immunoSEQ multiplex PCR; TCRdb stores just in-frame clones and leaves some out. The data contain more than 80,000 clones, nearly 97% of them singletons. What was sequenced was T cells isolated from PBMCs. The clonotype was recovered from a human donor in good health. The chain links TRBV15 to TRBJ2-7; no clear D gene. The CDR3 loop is CATSRAKSSYEQYF. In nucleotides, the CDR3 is TGTGCCACCAGCAGAGCTAAGAGCTCCTACGAGCAGTACTTC.